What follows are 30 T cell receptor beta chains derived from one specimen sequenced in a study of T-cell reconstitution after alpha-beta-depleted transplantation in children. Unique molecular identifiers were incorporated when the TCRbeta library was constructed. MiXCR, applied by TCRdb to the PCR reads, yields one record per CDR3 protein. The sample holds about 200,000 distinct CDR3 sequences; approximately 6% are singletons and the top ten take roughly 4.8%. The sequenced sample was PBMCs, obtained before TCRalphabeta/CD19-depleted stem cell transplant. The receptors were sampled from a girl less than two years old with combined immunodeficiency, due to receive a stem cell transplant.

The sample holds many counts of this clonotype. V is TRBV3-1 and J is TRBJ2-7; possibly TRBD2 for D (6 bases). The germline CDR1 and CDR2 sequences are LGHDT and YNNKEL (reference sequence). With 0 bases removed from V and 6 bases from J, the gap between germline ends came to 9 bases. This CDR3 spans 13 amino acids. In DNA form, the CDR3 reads TGTGCCAGCAGCCAAGATCCCGGGGGCGAGCAGTACTTC. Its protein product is CASSQDPGGEQYF.

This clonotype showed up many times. In DNA form, the CDR3 reads TGTGCCATCAGGGAGGGGATCGATTCGATGGGGGAGACCCAGTACTTC. Encoded protein: CAIREGIDSMGETQYF. V and J are TRBV10-3 and TRBJ2-5, with D perhaps matching TRBD2 (6 bases). This CDR3 comprises 16 residues. From germline, CDR1 is ENHRY and CDR2 SYGVKD. V was cut by 6 bases and J by 5 bases, with 22 bases left in between.

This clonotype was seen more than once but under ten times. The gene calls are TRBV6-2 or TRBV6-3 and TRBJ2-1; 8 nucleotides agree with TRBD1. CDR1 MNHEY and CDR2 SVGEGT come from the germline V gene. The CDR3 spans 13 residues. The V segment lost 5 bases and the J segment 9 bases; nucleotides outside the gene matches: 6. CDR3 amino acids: CASSDLQGGEQFF. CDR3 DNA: TGTGCCAGCAGTGACCTACAGGGGGGTGAGCAGTTCTTC.

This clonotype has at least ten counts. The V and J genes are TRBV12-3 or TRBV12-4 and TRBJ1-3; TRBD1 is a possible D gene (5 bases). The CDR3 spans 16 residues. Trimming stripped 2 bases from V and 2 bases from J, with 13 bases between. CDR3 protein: CASSLWGRQPGNTIYF. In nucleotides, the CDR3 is TGTGCCAGCAGTTTATGGGGCAGGCAACCTGGAAACACCATATATTTT.

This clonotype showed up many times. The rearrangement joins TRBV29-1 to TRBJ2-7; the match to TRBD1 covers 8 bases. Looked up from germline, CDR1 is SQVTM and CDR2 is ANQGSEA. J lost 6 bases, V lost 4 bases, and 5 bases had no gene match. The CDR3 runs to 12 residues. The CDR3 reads CSVAGTGGEQYF. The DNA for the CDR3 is TGCAGCGTTGCGGGGACAGGAGGCGAGCAGTACTTC.

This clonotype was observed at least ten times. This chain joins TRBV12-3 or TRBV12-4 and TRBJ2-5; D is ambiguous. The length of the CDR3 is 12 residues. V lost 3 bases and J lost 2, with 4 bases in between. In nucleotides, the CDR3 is TGTGCCAGCAGTTTCATTCAAGAGACCCAGTACTTC. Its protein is CASSFIQETQYF.

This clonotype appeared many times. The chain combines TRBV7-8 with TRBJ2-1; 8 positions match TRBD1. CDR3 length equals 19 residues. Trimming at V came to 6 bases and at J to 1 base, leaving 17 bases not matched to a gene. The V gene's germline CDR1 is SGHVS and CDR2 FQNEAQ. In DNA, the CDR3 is TGTGCCAGCAGTCGACTTAGAGCAACAGGGGGTAGGTCCTACAATGAGCAGTTCTTC. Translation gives CASSRLRATGGRSYNEQFF. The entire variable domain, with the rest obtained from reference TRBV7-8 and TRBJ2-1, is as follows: GAGVSQSPRYKVAKRGQDVALRCDPISGHVSLFWYQQALGQGPEFLTYFQNEAQLDKSGLPSDRFFAERPEGSVSTLKIQRTQQEDSAVYLCASSRLRATGGRSYNEQFFGPGTRLTVL.

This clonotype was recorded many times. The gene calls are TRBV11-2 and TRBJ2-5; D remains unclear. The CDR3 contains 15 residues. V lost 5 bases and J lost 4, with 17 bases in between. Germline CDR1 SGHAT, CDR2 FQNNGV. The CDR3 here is CASSPVTTLGETQYF. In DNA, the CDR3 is TGTGCCAGCAGCCCTGTTACAACGCTGGGAGAGACCCAGTACTTC.

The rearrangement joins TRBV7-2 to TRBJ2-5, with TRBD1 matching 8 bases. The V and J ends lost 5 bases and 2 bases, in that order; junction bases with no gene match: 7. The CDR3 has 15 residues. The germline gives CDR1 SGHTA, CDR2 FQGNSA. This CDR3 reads CASSRLGQAQETQYF. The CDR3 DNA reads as TGTGCCAGCAGCCGGTTGGGACAGGCGCAAGAGACCCAGTACTTC.

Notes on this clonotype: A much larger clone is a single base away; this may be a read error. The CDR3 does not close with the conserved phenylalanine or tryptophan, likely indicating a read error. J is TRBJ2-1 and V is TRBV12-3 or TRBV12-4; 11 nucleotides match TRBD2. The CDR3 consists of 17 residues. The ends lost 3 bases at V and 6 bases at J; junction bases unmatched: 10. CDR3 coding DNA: TGTGCCAGCAGTTTCATTCTTAGCGGGGGGGCCGGCAATGAGCAGTTCTCC. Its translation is CASSFILSGGAGNEQFS.

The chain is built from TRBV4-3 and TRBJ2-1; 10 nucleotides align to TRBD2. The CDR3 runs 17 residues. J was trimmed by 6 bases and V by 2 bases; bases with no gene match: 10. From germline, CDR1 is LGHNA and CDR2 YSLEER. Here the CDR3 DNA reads TGCGCCAGCAGCCAAAACCAGCGGGAGGGCCCATTCAATGAGCAGTTCTTC. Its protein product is CASSQNQREGPFNEQFF.

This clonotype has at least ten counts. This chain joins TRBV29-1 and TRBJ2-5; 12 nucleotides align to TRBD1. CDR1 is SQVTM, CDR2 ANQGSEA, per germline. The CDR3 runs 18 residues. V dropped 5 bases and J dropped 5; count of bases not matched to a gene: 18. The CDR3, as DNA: TGCAGCGTTCCGGCCGGGACAGGGGGCACCGGTCTCTGGGAGACCCAGTACTTC. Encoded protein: CSVPAGTGGTGLWETQYF.

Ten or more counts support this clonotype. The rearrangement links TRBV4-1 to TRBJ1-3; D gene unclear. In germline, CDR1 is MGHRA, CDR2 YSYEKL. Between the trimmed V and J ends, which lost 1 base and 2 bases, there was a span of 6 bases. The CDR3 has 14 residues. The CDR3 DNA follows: TGCGCCAGCAGCCAAGGCAGCCCTGGAAACACCATATATTTT. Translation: CASSQGSPGNTIYF.

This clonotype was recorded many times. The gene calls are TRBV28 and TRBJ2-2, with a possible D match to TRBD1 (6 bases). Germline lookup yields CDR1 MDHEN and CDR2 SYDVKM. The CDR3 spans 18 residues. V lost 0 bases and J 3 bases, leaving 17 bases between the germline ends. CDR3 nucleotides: TGTGCCAGCAGTTTATGGGGCACTTGGGACACAGACACCGGGGAGCTGTTTTTT. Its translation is CASSLWGTWDTDTGELFF. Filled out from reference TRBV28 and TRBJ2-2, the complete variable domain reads DVKVTQSSRYLVKRTGEKVFLECVQDMDHENMFWYRQDPGLGLRLIYFSYDVKMKEKGDIPEGYSVSREKKERFSLILESASTNQTSMYLCASSLWGTWDTDTGELFFGEGSRLTVL.

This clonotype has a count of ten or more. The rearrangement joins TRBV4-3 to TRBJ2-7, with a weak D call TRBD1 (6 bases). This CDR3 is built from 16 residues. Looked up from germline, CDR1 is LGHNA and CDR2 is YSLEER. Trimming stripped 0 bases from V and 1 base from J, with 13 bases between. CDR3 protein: CASSQENRESSYEQYF. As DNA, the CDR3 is TGCGCCAGCAGCCAAGAAAACAGGGAATCATCCTACGAGCAGTACTTC.

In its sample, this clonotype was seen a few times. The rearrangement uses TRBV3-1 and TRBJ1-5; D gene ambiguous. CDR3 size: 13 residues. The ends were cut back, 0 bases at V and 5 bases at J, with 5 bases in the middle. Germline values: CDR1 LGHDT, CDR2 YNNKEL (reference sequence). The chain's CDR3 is CASSQDTDQPQHF. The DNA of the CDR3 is TGTGCCAGCAGCCAAGATACGGATCAGCCCCAGCATTTT.

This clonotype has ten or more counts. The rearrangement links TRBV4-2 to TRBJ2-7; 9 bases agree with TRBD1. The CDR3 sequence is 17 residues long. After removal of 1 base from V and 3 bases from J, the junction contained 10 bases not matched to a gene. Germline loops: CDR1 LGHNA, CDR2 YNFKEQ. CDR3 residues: CASSQVQGQGRHYEQYF. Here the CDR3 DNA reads TGTGCCAGCAGCCAAGTCCAAGGACAGGGGCGCCACTACGAGCAGTACTTC.

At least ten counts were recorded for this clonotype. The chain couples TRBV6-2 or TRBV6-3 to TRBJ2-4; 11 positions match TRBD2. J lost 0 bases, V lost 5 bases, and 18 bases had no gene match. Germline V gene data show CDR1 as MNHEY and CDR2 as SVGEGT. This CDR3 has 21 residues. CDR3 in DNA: TGTGCCAGCAGTAACTACCCGACTAGCGGGGACTTCATGGAAGCCAAAAACATTCAGTACTTC. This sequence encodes CASSNYPTSGDFMEAKNIQYF.

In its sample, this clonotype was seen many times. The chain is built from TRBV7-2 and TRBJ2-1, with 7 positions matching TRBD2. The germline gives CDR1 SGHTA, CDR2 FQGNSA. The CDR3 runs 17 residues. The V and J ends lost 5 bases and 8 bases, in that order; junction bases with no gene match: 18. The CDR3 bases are TGTGCCAGCAGCCTGTCTCGGACTAGACCGTCGATCGATGAGCAGTTCTTC. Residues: CASSLSRTRPSIDEQFF.

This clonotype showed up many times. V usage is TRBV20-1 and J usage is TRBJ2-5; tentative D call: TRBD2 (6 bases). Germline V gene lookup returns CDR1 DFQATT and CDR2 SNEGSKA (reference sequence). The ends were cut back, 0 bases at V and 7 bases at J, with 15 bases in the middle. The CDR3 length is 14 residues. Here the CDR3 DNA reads TGCAGTGCTAGAGATCTCGTGACGGAGGGGACCCAGTACTTC. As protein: CSARDLVTEGTQYF.

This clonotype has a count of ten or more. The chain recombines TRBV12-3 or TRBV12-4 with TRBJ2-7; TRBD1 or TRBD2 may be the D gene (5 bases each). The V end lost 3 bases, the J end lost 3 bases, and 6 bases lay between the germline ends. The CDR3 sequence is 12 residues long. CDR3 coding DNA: TGTGCCAGCAGTTTTGGGGGCTACGAGCAGTACTTC. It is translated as CASSFGGYEQYF.

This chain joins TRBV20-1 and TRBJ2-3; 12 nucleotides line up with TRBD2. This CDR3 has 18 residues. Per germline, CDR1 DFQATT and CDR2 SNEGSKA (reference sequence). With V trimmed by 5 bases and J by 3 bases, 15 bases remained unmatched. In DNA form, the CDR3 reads TGCAGTGCTGGTCACGGGACTAGCGGGTCCCTCGGGACAGATACGCAGTATTTT. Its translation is CSAGHGTSGSLGTDTQYF.

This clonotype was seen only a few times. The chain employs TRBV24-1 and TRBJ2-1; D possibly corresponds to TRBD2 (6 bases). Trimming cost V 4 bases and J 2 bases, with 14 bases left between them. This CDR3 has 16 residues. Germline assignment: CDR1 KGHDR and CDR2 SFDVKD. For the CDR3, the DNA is TGTGCCACCAGTGACTCGGGACGGGAGCCCTACAATGAGCAGTTCTTC. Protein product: CATSDSGREPYNEQFF.

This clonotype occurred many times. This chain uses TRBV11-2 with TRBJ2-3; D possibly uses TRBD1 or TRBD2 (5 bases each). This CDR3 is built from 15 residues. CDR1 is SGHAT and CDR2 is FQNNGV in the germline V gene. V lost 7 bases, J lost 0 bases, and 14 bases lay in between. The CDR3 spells CASNTGRLSTDTQYF. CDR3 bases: TGTGCCAGCAACACGGGACGGCTTAGCACAGATACGCAGTATTTT.

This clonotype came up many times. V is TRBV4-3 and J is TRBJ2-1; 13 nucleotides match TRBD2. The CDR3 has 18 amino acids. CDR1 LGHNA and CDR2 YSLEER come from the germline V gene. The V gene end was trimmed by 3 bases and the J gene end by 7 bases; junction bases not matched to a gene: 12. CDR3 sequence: CASSHWIGLAGVMNEQFF. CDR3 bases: TGCGCCAGCAGCCACTGGATCGGACTAGCGGGGGTAATGAATGAGCAGTTCTTC.

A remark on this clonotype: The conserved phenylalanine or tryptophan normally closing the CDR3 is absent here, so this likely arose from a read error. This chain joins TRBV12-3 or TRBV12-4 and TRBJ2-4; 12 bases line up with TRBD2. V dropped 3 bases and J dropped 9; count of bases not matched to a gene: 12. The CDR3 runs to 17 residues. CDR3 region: CASSLASGGAVGSIQYS. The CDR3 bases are TGTGCCAGCAGTTTGGCTAGCGGGGGGGCAGTTGGGAGCATTCAGTACTCC.

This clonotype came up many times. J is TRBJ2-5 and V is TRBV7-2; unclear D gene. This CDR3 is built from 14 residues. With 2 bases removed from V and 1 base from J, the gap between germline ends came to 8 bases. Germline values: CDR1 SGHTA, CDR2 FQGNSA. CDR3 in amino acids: CASSLNRIQETQYF. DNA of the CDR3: TGTGCCAGCAGCTTAAACCGGATCCAAGAGACCCAGTACTTC.

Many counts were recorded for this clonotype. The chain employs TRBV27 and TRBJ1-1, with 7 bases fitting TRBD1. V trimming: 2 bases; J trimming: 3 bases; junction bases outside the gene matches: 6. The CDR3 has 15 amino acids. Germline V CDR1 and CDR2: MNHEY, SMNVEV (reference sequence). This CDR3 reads CASSLIGGKYTEAFF. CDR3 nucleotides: TGTGCCAGCAGTTTAATAGGGGGCAAGTACACTGAAGCTTTCTTT.

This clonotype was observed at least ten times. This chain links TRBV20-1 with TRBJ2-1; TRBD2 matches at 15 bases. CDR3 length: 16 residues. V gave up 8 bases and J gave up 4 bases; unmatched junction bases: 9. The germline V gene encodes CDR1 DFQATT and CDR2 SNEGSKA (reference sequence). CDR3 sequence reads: CSQTRTSGGDYNEQFF. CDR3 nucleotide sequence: TGCAGTCAAACCAGGACTAGCGGGGGGGATTACAATGAGCAGTTCTTC.

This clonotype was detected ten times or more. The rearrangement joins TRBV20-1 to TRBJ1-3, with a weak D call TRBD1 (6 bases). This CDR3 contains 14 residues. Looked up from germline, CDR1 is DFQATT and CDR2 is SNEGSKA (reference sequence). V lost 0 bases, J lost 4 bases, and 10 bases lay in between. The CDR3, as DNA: TGCAGTGCTAGAGAGGGGGCGCGCGGAAACACCATATATTTT. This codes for CSAREGARGNTIYF.